This TCR beta chain was sequenced for a study of blood T cell repertoires in COVID-19 (dated by TCRdb to 2018 to 2021). Context from the whole study: Collaborator samples came from the United States, Italy and Spain and covered acute and convalescent phases of COVID-19. Nearly every sample came with metadata listing a de-identified subject ID, COVID-19 status, age in years and sex. A freely available public database, intended as a resource for researchers studying the immune response to SARS-CoV-2, is where the repertoires were released. The prospective study material was composed of cDNA or gDNA derived from T cells, B-cell-depleted T cells, or PBMCs. Where available, HLA class I and class II types were taken from metadata supplied by the sample provider and were not determined by assay-based typing. The samples were drawn from the first 160 participants of the ongoing ImmuneRACE study and from 1,200 or so subjects provided by 6 global collaborators. The dataset comprised deeply sampled blood TCRbeta repertoires from subjects exposed to, actively infected with, or recovered from COVID-19. What the authors observed across the whole study: How much clinical and demographic metadata was included differed by source and by participant, and the metadata was provided uncurated.

TCRbeta CDR3 regions were amplified from genomic DNA using the immunoSEQ Assay, a bias-controlled multiplex PCR. The published analysis was carried out like this. Nucleated cell counts per sample were estimated from amplification of reference gene primers within the assay. To quantify the absolute abundance of each unique TCRbeta CDR3 rearrangement, sequence reads were collapsed and filtered. For each sample, productive Simpson clonality was calculated as the square root of Simpson's diversity index over productive rearrangements. The clones in this table, taken by TCRdb from immuneACCESS, are in-frame only. Not every clone is retained; where verified, under half of the shortfall comes from an unresolved V gene, and the cause of the rest is unknown. V and J calls and clone size are as listed in that table; D and trimming were resolved from the DNA. The table for this sample lists around 150,000 clones; 80% of them were counted only once. The ten most abundant clones make up roughly 5.3% of the sample.

The collaborating institutions used their own protocols to collect whole blood in K2EDTA tubes. Collaborator samples were shipped for TCRbeta analysis as frozen whole blood, isolated PBMCs, or DNA extracted from either sample type. On this clone: Its cognate antigen has yet to be identified. Per-base qualities were not stored, and no clone one base away is much larger.

This TCR was sampled from a woman between 45 and 60 years old with acute or convalescent COVID-19. What was sequenced was peripheral blood.

At the DNA level, the sequence is TGTGCCAGCAGCTTACAGGGATCCACGAACGAAAAACTGTTTTTT. Its amino acids are CASSLQGSTNEKLFF. This receptor chain uses TRBV7-9 and TRBJ1-4, with TRBD1 perhaps the D gene, on 5 matching bases. Trimming removed 2 bases from V and 8 bases from J, leaving 15 bases between the germline ends. For CDR1 and CDR2, the germline V gene (reference sequence) lists SEHNR and FQNEAQ. From cysteine to phenylalanine, the CDR3 is 15 amino acids long. Only the CDR3 part of the read is kept: 45 bases, read in frame from the first base.